These 30 T cell receptor beta chains originate from one sample sequenced in a study of blood T cell repertoires in COVID-19 (dated by TCRdb to 2018 to 2020). Library creation used the immunoSEQ multiplex PCR assay. The table was pulled from immuneACCESS by TCRdb, which kept in-frame rearrangements only. Such tables lose some clones; where checked, under half of the loss comes from unresolved V genes, and the rest has no known cause. This sample lists 220,000 or so clones; about 80% were detected once. The biggest ten clones account for 2.3% of the sample. Sequencing was done on a sample of peripheral blood. These receptors were taken from a woman between 55 and 75 years old with acute or convalescent COVID-19.

The chain couples TRBV5-1 to TRBJ2-1, with 13 bases matching TRBD2. V dropped 4 bases and J dropped 8; count of bases not matched to a gene: 3. Germline V gives CDR1 SGHRS, CDR2 YFSETQ. This CDR3 is 14 amino acids long. CDR3 sequence reads: CASSGTSGADEQFF. The CDR3 DNA follows: TGCGCCAGCAGCGGGACTAGCGGGGCGGATGAGCAGTTCTTC.

This chain links TRBV6-5 with TRBJ2-7; 8 bases align to TRBD2. The CDR3 is 13 amino acids. In germline, CDR1 is MNHEY, CDR2 SVGAGI. V lost 8 bases to trimming and J lost 5 bases; unmatched junction nucleotides: 8. The CDR3, as DNA: TGTGCCAGCCGAGGGACTAGTTTCAACGAGCAGTACTTC. Translation gives CASRGTSFNEQYF.

The chain combines TRBV27 with TRBJ2-3, with D possibly matching TRBD2 (5 bases). Trimming took 3 bases from V and 2 from J, leaving 15 bases between them. The CDR3 runs 16 residues. In germline, CDR1 is MNHEY, CDR2 SMNVEV (reference sequence). The CDR3 DNA follows: TGTGCCAGCAGTTTTATAGGACTCGATAACACAGATACGCAGTATTTT. It specifies CASSFIGLDNTDTQYF.

The chain joins TRBV19 to TRBJ2-1; 12 nucleotides match TRBD1. Trimming at V came to 9 bases and at J to 8 bases, leaving 5 bases not matched to a gene. The CDR3 is 13 amino acids. The germline V gene has CDR1 LNHDA and CDR2 SQIVND (reference sequence). The CDR3 DNA reads as TGTGCCAGCCGGGACAGGGGGCGAGATGAGCAGTTCTTC. Encoded protein: CASRDRGRDEQFF.

The CDR3 DNA follows: TGTGCCAGCAGGGAACAGGGGAATTCAGCTTTCTTT. Residues: CASREQGNSAFF. The chain combines TRBV3-1 (or the pseudogene TRBV3-2) with TRBJ1-1; 7 nucleotides match TRBD1. The CDR3 length is 12 residues. Germline CDR1 and CDR2: LGHDT and YNNKEL (reference sequence). The V and J ends lost 6 bases and 10 bases, in that order; junction bases with no gene match: 8.

This clone has only a few counts. The V gene is TRBV3-1 (or the pseudogene TRBV3-2), the J gene TRBJ1-2; D perhaps matches TRBD1 (5 bases). Trimming took off 2 bases at V and 4 bases at J, with 17 bases between the two ends. This CDR3 is built from 16 residues. CDR1 is LGHDT and CDR2 is YNNKEL in the germline V gene (reference sequence). CDR3 in DNA: TGTGCCAGCAGCCAAAGGGGCGCTTCGTCTAGCTATGGCTACACCTTC. It specifies CASSQRGASSSYGYTF.

V usage is TRBV4-2 and J usage is TRBJ2-1, with a tentative D call TRBD1 (5 bases). Looked up from germline, CDR1 is LGHNA and CDR2 is YNFKEQ. V was clipped by 4 bases and J by 9 bases, with 10 bases between them. This CDR3 spans 12 amino acids. CDR3 sequence: CASSRQGAEQFF. CDR3 nucleotides: TGTGCCAGCAGCCGCCAAGGGGCTGAGCAGTTCTTC.

This chain connects TRBV5-1 to TRBJ2-2; 8 bases agree with TRBD2. Germline V lookup: CDR1 SGHRS, CDR2 YFSETQ. The CDR3 loop spans 18 amino acids. J gave up 0 bases and V 4 bases, and 11 bases lay outside the gene matches. In DNA, the CDR3 is TGCGCCAGCAGCCCACGTAGCGGGGACTACACGAACACCGGGGAGCTGTTTTTT. Residues: CASSPRSGDYTNTGELFF.

CDR3 DNA sequence: TGTGCCAGCAGTTACCAGGGACAGGGTGACGGCTACACCTTC. Its protein product is CASSYQGQGDGYTF. V usage is TRBV6-5 and J usage is TRBJ1-2; 9 nucleotides match TRBD1. This CDR3 has 14 amino acids. After removal of 2 bases from V and 8 bases from J, the junction contained 6 bases not matched to a gene. Germline V gene data show CDR1 as MNHEY and CDR2 as SVGAGI.

The CDR3 reads CASSGQSTGTDYGYTF. DNA for the CDR3: TGTGCCAGCAGTGGCCAATCGACCGGGACAGATTATGGCTACACCTTC. The chain employs TRBV28 and TRBJ1-2; 7 positions agree with TRBD1. The V and J ends lost 5 bases and 5 bases, in that order; junction bases with no gene match: 14. Germline CDR1 reads MDHEN; CDR2 reads SYDVKM. The CDR3 has 16 residues.

This clone came up a few times. The chain employs TRBV19 and TRBJ1-2; D remains ambiguous. Trimming took off 10 bases at V and 7 bases at J, with 13 bases between the two ends. The CDR3 is 11 amino acids. Germline V gives CDR1 LNHDA, CDR2 SQIVND (reference sequence). The CDR3 protein is CATRGAGGYTF. The CDR3 nucleotides are TGTGCCACACGGGGAGCGGGTGGCTACACCTTC.

The chain combines TRBV12-3 or TRBV12-4 with TRBJ1-2; the match to TRBD1 covers 7 bases. The junction had 4 bases not matched to a gene; V was cut back by 6 bases and J by 3 bases. The length of the CDR3 is 13 residues. Here the CDR3 DNA reads TGTGCCAGCAGCCGGAGGGGGCACTATGGCTACACCTTC. Residues: CASSRRGHYGYTF.

This clone has a handful of counts. V usage is TRBV2 and J usage is TRBJ2-3; 8 positions match TRBD2. Per the germline V gene, CDR1 is SNHLY and CDR2 is FYNNEI. The V segment lost 8 bases and the J segment 1 base; nucleotides outside the gene matches: 5. The CDR3 runs 14 residues. The CDR3 DNA sequence: TGTGCCAGCGGGGGGACTAGTGGCACAGATACGCAGTATTTT. Translating it yields CASGGTSGTDTQYF.

The chain links TRBV30 to TRBJ1-5, with 7 bases matching TRBD1. CDR1 GTSNPN and CDR2 SVGIG come from the germline V gene (reference sequence). With 5 bases clipped from V and 4 bases from J, the junction kept 5 bases outside the gene matches. There are 13 residues in the CDR3. The CDR3 sequence: CAWGRDRNQPQHF. The DNA for the CDR3 is TGTGCCTGGGGCCGGGACAGAAATCAGCCCCAGCATTTT.

V gene TRBV21-1 combines with J gene TRBJ1-3. TRBV21-1 is classified as a pseudogene. The CDR3 covers 11 residues. The CDR3 sequence: CAILRGNTIYF. The CDR3 DNA is TGTGCCATATTGAGGGGAAACACCATATATTTT.

The chain combines TRBV2 with TRBJ1-1; no reliable D call. V was cut by 2 bases and J by 1 base, with 11 bases left in between. The CDR3 totals 15 residues. Per the germline V gene, CDR1 is SNHLY and CDR2 is FYNNEI. For the CDR3, the DNA is TGTGCCAGCAGTGAACGGAGACGGGGGAACACTGAAGCTTTCTTT. It codes for CASSERRRGNTEAFF.

This clone was seen once. The chain joins TRBV6-5 to TRBJ1-1; no reliable D call. The CDR3 covers 14 residues. V dropped 6 bases and J dropped 2 bases, with 13 bases sitting between them. Looked up from germline, CDR1 is MNHEY and CDR2 is SVGAGI. Written as DNA, the CDR3 is TGTGCCAGCAGGTACGGCCACCCAAACACTGAAGCTTTCTTT. It specifies CASRYGHPNTEAFF.

As regards this clone: This specimen includes other DNA sequences encoding the same CDR3. V is TRBV28 and J is TRBJ1-2, with 9 positions matching TRBD1. This CDR3 has 14 amino acids. Germline V gene data show CDR1 as MDHEN and CDR2 as SYDVKM. The ends lost 3 bases at V and 2 bases at J; junction bases unmatched: 1. CDR3: CASSFTGGNYGYTF. The CDR3 nucleotides are TGTGCCAGCAGTTTTACAGGGGGCAACTATGGCTACACCTTC.

This clone was seen only a few times. The gene calls are TRBV9 and TRBJ1-6; TRBD1 matches 7 bases. The V and J ends lost 2 bases and 2 bases, in that order; junction bases with no gene match: 4. The CDR3 has 16 residues. Germline CDR1 SGDLS, CDR2 YYNGEE. The CDR3 spells CASSVGTAAYNSPLHF. The CDR3 region has the DNA TGTGCCAGCAGCGTGGGGACAGCGGCCTATAATTCACCCCTCCACTTT. The variable domain in full, completed from reference TRBV9 and TRBJ1-6, reads DSGVTQTPKHLITATGQRVTLRCSPRSGDLSVYWYQQSLDQGLQFLIQYYNGEERAKGNILERFSAQQFPDLHSELNLSSLELGDSALYFCASSVGTAAYNSPLHFGNGTRLTVT.

J is TRBJ2-5 and V is TRBV7-2; 12 bases map to TRBD2. J gave up 5 bases and V 6 bases, and 7 bases lay outside the gene matches. The CDR3 consists of 15 residues. Germline CDR1 SGHTA, CDR2 FQGNSA. CDR3 DNA sequence: TGTGCCAGCAGTATCGGACTAGCGGGGCCGGAGACCCAGTACTTC. This sequence encodes CASSIGLAGPETQYF.

V gene TRBV7-9 combines with J gene TRBJ2-1; D unresolved. Germline CDR1 SEHNR, CDR2 FQNEAQ (reference sequence). The CDR3 length is 18 residues. Trimming shortened V by 6 bases and J by 3 bases, and 24 bases separated the two germline ends. The CDR3 DNA reads as TGTGCCAGCAGTCCCGGCCCTGCGCGCGGATCTATCTACAATGAGCAGTTCTTC. Encoded protein: CASSPGPARGSIYNEQFF. Using reference TRBV7-9 and TRBJ2-1 for the parts outside the CDR3, the full variable domain is DTGVSQNPRHKITKRGQNVTFRCDPISEHNRLYWYRQTLGQGPEFLTYFQNEAQLEKSRLLSDRFSAERPKGSFSTLEIQRTEQGDSAMYLCASSPGPARGSIYNEQFFGPGTRLTVL.

V is TRBV5-6 and J is TRBJ2-7, with 7 bases aligning to TRBD2. CDR1 is SGHDT, CDR2 YYEEEE, per germline. The length of the CDR3 is 14 residues. The trim removed 0 bases at V and 0 bases at J, leaving 0 bases unmatched. CDR3: CASSLGTSSYEQYF. The CDR3 coding sequence is TGTGCCAGCAGCTTGGGGACTAGCTCCTACGAGCAGTACTTC.

The chain joins TRBV5-6 to TRBJ2-1; D uncertain. V lost 0 bases and J lost 4, with 5 bases in between. This CDR3 has 13 amino acids. CDR1 is SGHDT, CDR2 YYEEEE, per germline. The CDR3 DNA sequence: TGTGCCAGCAGCTTGGCCTTTTACAATGAGCAGTTCTTC. It is translated as CASSLAFYNEQFF. The whole variable domain, remainder taken from reference TRBV5-6 and TRBJ2-1, is DAGVTQSPTHLIKTRGQQVTLRCSPKSGHDTVSWYQQALGQGPQFIFQYYEEEERQRGNFPDRFSGHQFPNYSSELNVNALLLGDSALYLCASSLAFYNEQFFGPGTRLTVL.

V is TRBV7-2 and J is TRBJ2-4; 9 bases map to TRBD1. This CDR3 spans 16 amino acids. The germline V gene encodes CDR1 SGHTA and CDR2 FQGNSA. V shed 4 bases, J shed 0 bases, and the junction held 4 bases outside the gene matches. CDR3 protein: CASSSRQGEAKNIQYF. The CDR3 nucleotides are TGTGCCAGCAGCTCGCGACAGGGGGAAGCCAAAAACATTCAGTACTTC.

The chain joins TRBV6-1 to TRBJ1-1; D is undetermined. V lost 3 bases to trimming and J lost 11 bases, with 7 bases between them. Germline-derived CDR1 and CDR2 are MNHNS and SASEGT. The CDR3 runs to 10 residues. The CDR3: CASSERTAFF. As DNA, the CDR3 is TGTGCCAGCAGTGAGCGAACTGCTTTCTTT.

This chain connects TRBV6-1 to TRBJ1-2; D not certain. The CDR3 consists of 12 residues. Germline CDR1 and CDR2: MNHNS and SASEGT. The germline V and J ends were trimmed by 2 bases and 5 bases, with 6 bases remaining between them. The CDR3 bases are TGTGCCAGCAGTGAACCGTTGTATGGCTACACCTTC. This translates into CASSEPLYGYTF.

The chain has TRBV28 and TRBJ2-1; 12 nucleotides match TRBD1. Germline V lookup: CDR1 MDHEN, CDR2 SYDVKM. The CDR3 runs 15 residues. Trimming cost V 5 bases and J 10 bases; bases outside gene matches: 9. The CDR3 protein is CASSPRDRGLKEQFF. In DNA form, the CDR3 reads TGTGCCAGCAGTCCTCGGGACAGGGGGCTAAAAGAGCAGTTCTTC.

V usage is TRBV29-1 and J usage is TRBJ2-7, with TRBD2 matching over 8 bases. V shed 2 bases, J shed 1 base, and the junction held 7 bases outside the gene matches. The CDR3 covers 15 residues. Per the germline V gene, CDR1 is SQVTM and CDR2 is ANQGSEA. For the CDR3, the DNA is TGCAGCGTTGAATTGATTAGCGGGGATTCCTACGAGCAGTACTTC. This codes for CSVELISGDSYEQYF.

The chain employs TRBV28 and TRBJ2-1; TRBD2 matches at 8 bases. CDR3 size: 14 residues. V lost 2 bases, J lost 4 bases, and 1 base stayed unmatched. Germline CDR1 and CDR2: MDHEN and SYDVKM. This chain's CDR3 is CASSLGTRYNEQFF. Written as DNA, the CDR3 is TGTGCCAGCAGTTTAGGGACTAGATACAATGAGCAGTTCTTC. The whole variable domain, remainder taken from reference TRBV28 and TRBJ2-1, is DVKVTQSSRYLVKRTGEKVFLECVQDMDHENMFWYRQDPGLGLRLIYFSYDVKMKEKGDIPEGYSVSREKKERFSLILESASTNQTSMYLCASSLGTRYNEQFFGPGTRLTVL.

The V gene is TRBV3-1 (or the pseudogene TRBV3-2), the J gene TRBJ2-5; the D gene is possibly TRBD2 (7 bases). The V gene lost 6 bases and the J gene lost 5 bases, with 19 bases spanning the gap. The CDR3 extends over 15 amino acids. Germline CDR1 LGHDT, CDR2 YNNKEL (reference sequence). The CDR3 reads CASSPAAGAGETQYF. In DNA, the CDR3 is TGTGCCAGCAGTCCCGCCGCGGGGGCAGGGGAGACCCAGTACTTC.